Presented here are 27 T cell receptor beta chains from one specimen sequenced in a study of siplizumab effects on memory and regulatory T cells (dated by TCRdb to the late 2010s). Library preparation employed the immunoSEQ multiplex PCR assay. This immuneACCESS table, as held by TCRdb, lists in-frame sequences with V and J called but not all clones. Of the missing ones, under half trace to an unresolved V gene in checked studies; the others have no known cause. Here the sample has more than 85,000 clones; about 93% occur a single time. The ten biggest clones cover over 0.55% of the sample. Sequenced: Tregs sorted from blood. These receptor sequences come from a human donor in good health.

DNA for the CDR3: TGTGCCAGCAGCCCGCGTACCAGGATTGAAAAACTGTTTTTT. Translating gives CASSPRTRIEKLFF. The J gene is TRBJ1-4, the V gene TRBV2; D uncertain. Germline V gives CDR1 SNHLY, CDR2 FYNNEI. This CDR3 spans 14 amino acids. Trimming shortened V by 6 bases and J by 7 bases, and 15 bases separated the two germline ends. Full variable domain (missing parts from reference TRBV2 and TRBJ1-4): EPEVTQTPSHQVTQMGQEVILRCVPISNHLYFYWYRQILGQKVEFLVSFYNNEISEKSEIFDDQFSVERPDGSNFTLKIRSTKLEDSAMYFCASSPRTRIEKLFFGSGTQLSVL.

CDR3 in amino acids: CASSFRTGAYYEQYF. Here the CDR3 DNA reads TGTGCCAGCAGCTTTCGGACAGGGGCTTACTACGAGCAGTACTTC. The chain carries TRBV7-7 and TRBJ2-7, with 9 bases that match TRBD1. CDR1 is SSHAT and CDR2 is FNYEAQ in the germline V gene (reference sequence). The CDR3 sequence is 15 residues long. Losses at the gene ends were 3 bases for V and 3 bases for J; bases not matched to a gene: 6.

V is TRBV6-1 and J is TRBJ1-2, with a tentative D call TRBD1 (6 bases). Germline V gene data show CDR1 as MNHNS and CDR2 as SASEGT. This CDR3 is 12 amino acids long. V was clipped by 6 bases and J by 8 bases, with 13 bases between them. The CDR3 DNA is TGTGCCAGCAGGGAGGTGGGGGCCGGCTACACCTTC. Protein product: CASREVGAGYTF.

The chain carries TRBV30 and TRBJ2-3; possibly TRBD2 for D (6 bases). V dropped 5 bases and J dropped 3 bases, with 15 bases sitting between them. The CDR3 has 14 amino acids. CDR1 and CDR2 (germline): GTSNPN, SVGIG (reference sequence). CDR3 coding DNA: TGTGCCTGGTCCTTTGGGGGGTCAACAGATACGCAGTATTTT. Amino acids: CAWSFGGSTDTQYF. Full variable domain (outside the CDR3, taken from reference TRBV30 and TRBJ2-3): SQTIHQWPATLVQPVGSPLSLECTVEGTSNPNLYWYRQAAGRGLQLLFYSVGIGQISSEVPQNLSASRPQDRQFILSSKKLLLSDSGFYLCAWSFGGSTDTQYFGPGTRLTVL.

The rearrangement joins TRBV5-1 to TRBJ2-7; D uncertain. The CDR3 contains 12 residues. The germline CDR1 and CDR2 sequences are SGHRS and YFSETQ. V was shortened by 1 base and J by 7 bases, with 9 bases between the two germline ends. This CDR3 is CASSLTVGEQYF. CDR3 DNA sequence: TGCGCCAGCAGCTTGACCGTAGGGGAGCAGTACTTC.

V and J are TRBV13 and TRBJ2-5; no clear D. The end of the DNA fits TRBJ2-7 better, so the J call may be wrong. This CDR3 has 13 residues. CDR1 and CDR2 (germline): PRHDT, FYEKMQ (reference sequence). CDR3 coding DNA: TGTGCCAGCAGCTTCTTCCGGTTTGCCGAGCAGTACTTC. Translation gives CASSFFRFAEQYF.

J is TRBJ2-7 and V is TRBV5-6, with TRBD1 matching over 8 bases. Germline lookup yields CDR1 SGHDT and CDR2 YYEEEE. The CDR3 is made up of 17 amino acids. Trimming at V came to 1 base and at J to 4 bases, leaving 13 bases not matched to a gene. The CDR3, as DNA: TGTGCCAGCAGCTTGTTAATCCGGGACAGGCTCCCTTACGAGCAGTACTTC. Its translation: CASSLLIRDRLPYEQYF.

V usage is TRBV27 and J usage is TRBJ2-5; 8 positions match TRBD1. CDR1 is MNHEY, CDR2 SMNVEV, per germline (reference sequence). The trim removed 1 base at V and 4 bases at J, leaving 11 bases unmatched. The CDR3 has 17 amino acids. The CDR3 nucleotides are TGTGCCAGCAGTTTATTATTTGCAGGGGGCTTCCCAGAGACCCAGTACTTC. It is translated as CASSLLFAGGFPETQYF.

V usage is TRBV4-1 and J usage is TRBJ1-1; 8 bases are a match to TRBD1. The CDR3 extends over 17 amino acids. Germline V gives CDR1 MGHRA, CDR2 YSYEKL. Unmatched junction bases numbered 7, after V lost 0 bases and J lost 1 base. CDR3 sequence reads: CASSQEIVGTGNTEAFF. The CDR3 region has the DNA TGCGCCAGCAGCCAAGAAATAGTAGGGACAGGGAACACTGAAGCTTTCTTT.

The chain uses TRBV30 and TRBJ1-4, with D perhaps matching TRBD1 (6 bases). Trimming cost V 3 bases and J 3 bases, with 11 bases left between them. The CDR3 extends over 14 amino acids. CDR1 GTSNPN and CDR2 SVGIG come from the germline V gene (reference sequence). CDR3 region: CAWSVDRPNEKLFF. CDR3 in DNA: TGTGCCTGGAGCGTCGACAGGCCTAATGAAAAACTGTTTTTT.

The chain carries TRBV5-1 and TRBJ1-6; D is perhaps TRBD1 (5 bases). V dropped 0 bases and J dropped 4 bases, with 5 bases sitting between them. Germline V gives CDR1 SGHRS, CDR2 YFSETQ. The CDR3 loop spans 14 amino acids. The CDR3 spells CASSLAGYNSPLHF. The CDR3 DNA is TGCGCCAGCAGCTTGGCAGGGTATAATTCACCCCTCCACTTT.

The chain couples TRBV28 to TRBJ2-7; 14 bases are shared with TRBD2. Trimming took 8 bases from V and 1 from J; bases not matched to a gene: 10. Germline V gives CDR1 MDHEN, CDR2 SYDVKM. The CDR3 totals 17 residues. CDR3 region: CASGTSGSFFLSYEQYF. The CDR3 nucleotides are TGTGCCAGCGGGACTAGCGGGAGTTTTTTTTTGTCCTACGAGCAGTACTTC.

This rearrangement joins TRBV5-1 to TRBJ2-1; D is tentatively TRBD1 or TRBD2 (5 bases each). The CDR3 spans 14 residues. Trimming left V 4 bases short and J 4 bases short, with 12 bases between. Germline-derived CDR1 and CDR2 are SGHRS and YFSETQ. This CDR3 reads CASSRDGQYNEQFF. The DNA for the CDR3 is TGCGCCAGCAGCCGGGACGGACAATACAATGAGCAGTTCTTC.

This chain uses TRBV28 with TRBJ2-1; D gene ambiguous. This CDR3 spans 11 amino acids. From germline, CDR1 is MDHEN and CDR2 SYDVKM. V was pared by 6 bases and J by 9 bases, with 9 bases between. CDR3 residues: CASREVAEQFF. CDR3 bases: TGTGCCAGCAGAGAGGTTGCTGAGCAGTTCTTC.

The chain has TRBV6-1 and TRBJ1-5, with TRBD1 matching over 7 bases. Trimming cost V 9 bases and J 7 bases; bases outside gene matches: 12. The germline gives CDR1 MNHNS, CDR2 SASEGT. The CDR3 runs 14 residues. The DNA of the CDR3 is TGTGCCAGTGAATTGGACAGGCGGTACCAGCCCCAGCATTTT. Amino acid sequence: CASELDRRYQPQHF.

In this sample, this clone turned up once. The CDR3 region is CAWSVTSGIGQYF. In DNA, the CDR3 is TGTGCCTGGAGTGTTACCAGCGGGATCGGGCAGTACTTC. The chain recombines TRBV30 with TRBJ2-7; 7 nucleotides match TRBD2. The CDR3 consists of 13 residues. With V trimmed by 0 bases and J by 9 bases, 8 bases remained unmatched. Germline assignment: CDR1 GTSNPN and CDR2 SVGIG (reference sequence).

CDR3 coding DNA: TGTGCCAGCAGCTTAGTGGGGACAGCGAGTGGAAACACCATATATTTT. It encodes CASSLVGTASGNTIYF. The chain combines TRBV7-9 with TRBJ1-3, with 7 positions matching TRBD1. Germline V gene lookup returns CDR1 SEHNR and CDR2 FQNEAQ (reference sequence). This CDR3 is built from 16 residues. V was clipped by 1 base and J by 3 bases; unmatched bases: 6.

The chain has TRBV7-9 and TRBJ1-3; a weak D match, TRBD1 (5 bases). The CDR3 is 15 amino acids. In germline, CDR1 is SEHNR, CDR2 FQNEAQ (reference sequence). V dropped 0 bases and J dropped 2 bases, with 8 bases sitting between them. The CDR3 is CASSLASGTGNTIYF. The CDR3, as DNA: TGTGCCAGCAGCTTAGCGTCAGGGACTGGAAACACCATATATTTT.

This clone was seen a few times. The V call is TRBV2, the J call TRBJ1-5, with D unclear. The CDR3 consists of 11 residues. Germline CDR1 SNHLY, CDR2 FYNNEI. V lost 11 bases to trimming and J lost 13 bases, with 18 bases between them. The CDR3 spells CAGSEGGRQHF. The CDR3 coding sequence is TGTGCCGGGAGCGAGGGCGGAAGGCAGCATTTT.

The V call is TRBV5-1, the J call TRBJ1-2, with D possibly matching TRBD1 (5 bases). This CDR3 comprises 16 residues. Deletions cut 5 bases from V and 3 bases from J, with 20 bases between. CDR1 and CDR2 (germline): SGHRS, YFSETQ. The CDR3 spells CASREGTGPAYYGYTF. The CDR3 DNA is TGCGCCAGCAGGGAAGGAACAGGTCCGGCGTACTATGGCTACACCTTC.

This chain uses TRBV18 with TRBJ2-5, with D possibly matching TRBD1 (6 bases). The tail of the sequence fits TRBJ2-7 better, so the J call may be wrong. CDR1 is KGHSH, CDR2 LQKENI, per germline. This CDR3 spans 14 amino acids. CDR3 sequence (DNA): TGTGCCAGCTCACCGCGACAGGACCACTACGAGCAGTACTTC. It translates to CASSPRQDHYEQYF.

V gene TRBV7-2 combines with J gene TRBJ1-6; no definite D call. CDR3 length: 13 amino acids. The V and J ends lost 5 bases and 7 bases respectively, with 9 bases between them. Germline CDR1 and CDR2: SGHTA and FQGNSA. CDR3 region: CASSPQANSPLHF. CDR3 sequence (DNA): TGTGCCAGCAGCCCGCAGGCGAATTCACCCCTCCACTTT.

The chain is built from TRBV6-1 and TRBJ2-7; 8 bases line up with TRBD1. J gave up 9 bases and V 6 bases, and 16 bases lay outside the gene matches. The germline CDR1 and CDR2 sequences are MNHNS and SASEGT. CDR3 length: 15 residues. The CDR3 bases are TGTGCCAGCAGGGGGGGACAGGTTCGTAGTTCCTCGCAGTACTTC. Encoded protein: CASRGGQVRSSSQYF.

This clone was picked up a small number of times. The V call is TRBV12-5, the J call TRBJ1-2; 9 bases agree with TRBD1. Trimming took 3 bases from V and 3 from J; bases not matched to a gene: 17. CDR3 length: 19 amino acids. Germline V gene sequence: CDR1 LGHNT, CDR2 FRNRAP. The CDR3 loop reads CASGFTLGTGWARYYGYTF. The CDR3 DNA follows: TGTGCTAGTGGTTTTACACTCGGGACAGGGTGGGCCCGATACTATGGCTACACCTTC. Filled out from reference TRBV12-5 and TRBJ1-2, the complete variable domain reads DARVTQTPRHKVTEMGQEVTMRCQPILGHNTVFWYRQTMMQGLELLAYFRNRAPLDDSGMPKDRFSAEMPDATLATLKIQPSEPRDSAVYFCASGFTLGTGWARYYGYTFGSGTRLTVV.

The rearrangement uses TRBV18 and TRBJ2-7; 8 nucleotides align to TRBD2. CDR1 and CDR2 (germline): KGHSH, LQKENI. CDR3 length: 14 amino acids. J gave up 2 bases and V 3 bases, and 3 bases lay outside the gene matches. In nucleotides, the CDR3 is TGTGCCAGCTCACCTATAGCGGGAACCTACGAGCAGTACTTC. It specifies CASSPIAGTYEQYF. Complete variable domain (other parts from reference TRBV18 and TRBJ2-7): NAGVMQNPRHLVRRRGQEARLRCSPMKGHSHVYWYRQLPEEGLKFMVYLQKENIIDESGMPKERFSAEFPKEGPSILRIQQVVRGDSAAYFCASSPIAGTYEQYFGPGTRLTVT.

V is TRBV30 and J is TRBJ2-7; weak D call: TRBD2 (5 bases). CDR1 and CDR2 from the germline V gene are GTSNPN and SVGIG (reference sequence). Deletions cut 3 bases from V and 4 bases from J, with 10 bases between. This CDR3 region has 12 residues. The CDR3 DNA reads as TGTGCCTGGAGCGGACTGAGGTACGAGCAGTACTTC. Protein sequence: CAWSGLRYEQYF.

The rearrangement uses TRBV14 and TRBJ2-2, with a possible D match to TRBD1 (5 bases). The V and J ends lost 4 bases and 7 bases respectively, with 16 bases between them. The CDR3 consists of 15 residues. Germline-derived CDR1 and CDR2 are SGHDN and FVKESK. The CDR3 region has the DNA TGTGCCAGCAGCCCTCAGGGTACTGCTAGCGGGGAGCTGTTTTTT. Protein product: CASSPQGTASGELFF.